This TCR beta chain was sequenced during a study of shared clonotypes between healthy human individuals. Only in-frame clones appear in the TCRdb table, and some are missing; sequencing was by immunoSEQ multiplex PCR. This table holds around 720,000 clones, about 80% found once. CDR3 length equals 12 residues. The V gene's germline CDR1 is MDHEN and CDR2 SYDVKM. On this clone itself: One end of the junction is discordant with germline, which a read error may explain.

The TCR sequence derives from a woman younger than 45 in good health. Sequencing was performed on memory CD4+ T cells sorted from blood. Subset: CD45RA-negative fraction. The chain combines TRBV28 with TRBJ1-2; D ambiguous. The CDR3 DNA sequence: TGTGCCAGCCGATACTCTCGGGCAGGCATGGCCTTC. It yields the protein CASRYSRAGMAF.